This TCR beta chain was sequenced during a study of T cells in Graves' hyperthyroidism and ophthalmopathy. Study results and limitations: Most thyroid-expanded clonotypes above 0.001 were also found in blood.

CDR3 size: 16 residues. Germline values: CDR1 SGHAT, CDR2 FQNNGV. V lost 3 bases, J lost 0 bases, and 12 bases lay in between. Researchers defined stable Graves' hyperthyroidism as no ophthalmopathy progression within 18 months. The hyperthyroidism was newly diagnosed and had lasted under 2 months; the patients were aged 18 to 65. Ten or more counts support this clonotype. The antigen is not known. Researchers amplified the TCR beta CDR3 regions from RNA transcripts. First-round RT-PCR with HTBI primers amplified the TCR CDR3 region. Each CDR3 protein gets one entry after TCRdb re-called the multiplex PCR reads with MiXCR. In the table there are some 620,000 distinct CDR3 sequences, 15% to 20% of which are singletons.

The sequenced sample consisted of blood. The sequence derives from a woman aged 30 to 39 with Graves' hyperthyroidism. The genes are TRBV11-2 and TRBJ1-3; D is unclear. In DNA form, the CDR3 reads TGTGCCAGCAGCTTGGGCAGGTCTAGCTCTGGAAACACCATATATTTT. Amino acid sequence: CASSLGRSSSGNTIYF.